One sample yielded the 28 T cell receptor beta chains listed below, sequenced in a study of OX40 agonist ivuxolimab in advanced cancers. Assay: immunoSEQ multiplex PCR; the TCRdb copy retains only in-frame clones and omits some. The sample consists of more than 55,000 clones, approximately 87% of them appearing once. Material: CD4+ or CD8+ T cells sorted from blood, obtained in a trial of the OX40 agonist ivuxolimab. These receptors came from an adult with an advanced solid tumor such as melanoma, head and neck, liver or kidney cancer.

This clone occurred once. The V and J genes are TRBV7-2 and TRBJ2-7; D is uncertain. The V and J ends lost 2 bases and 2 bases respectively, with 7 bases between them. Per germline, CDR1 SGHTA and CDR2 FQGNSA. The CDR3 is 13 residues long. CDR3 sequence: CASSLWTTYEQYF. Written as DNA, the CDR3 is TGTGCCAGCAGCTTATGGACGACCTACGAGCAGTACTTC.

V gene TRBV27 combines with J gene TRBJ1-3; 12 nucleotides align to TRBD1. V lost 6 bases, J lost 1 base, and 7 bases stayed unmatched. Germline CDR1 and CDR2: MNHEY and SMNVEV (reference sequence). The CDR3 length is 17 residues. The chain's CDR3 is CASRGGTGGLSGNTIYF. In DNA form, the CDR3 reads TGTGCCAGCAGGGGAGGGACAGGGGGCCTTTCTGGAAACACCATATATTTT.

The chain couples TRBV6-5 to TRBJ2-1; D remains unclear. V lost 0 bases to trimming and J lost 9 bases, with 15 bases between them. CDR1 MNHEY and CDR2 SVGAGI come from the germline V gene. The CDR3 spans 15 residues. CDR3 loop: CASSYSSARLGEQFF. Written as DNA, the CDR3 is TGTGCCAGCAGTTACTCGAGCGCCAGGCTGGGTGAGCAGTTCTTC.

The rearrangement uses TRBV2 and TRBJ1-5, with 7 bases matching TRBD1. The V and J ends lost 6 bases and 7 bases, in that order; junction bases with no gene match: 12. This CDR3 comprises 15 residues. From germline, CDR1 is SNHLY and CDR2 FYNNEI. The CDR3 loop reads CASREQGRGGQPQHF. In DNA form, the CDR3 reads TGTGCCAGCAGGGAACAGGGGAGAGGAGGCCAGCCCCAGCATTTT.

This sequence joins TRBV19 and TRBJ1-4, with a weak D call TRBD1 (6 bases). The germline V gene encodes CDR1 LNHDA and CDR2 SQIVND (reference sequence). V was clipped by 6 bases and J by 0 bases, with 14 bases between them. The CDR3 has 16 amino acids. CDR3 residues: CASSTRDISTNEKLFF. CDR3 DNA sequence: TGTGCCAGTAGCACACGGGACATTTCAACTAATGAAAAACTGTTTTTT.

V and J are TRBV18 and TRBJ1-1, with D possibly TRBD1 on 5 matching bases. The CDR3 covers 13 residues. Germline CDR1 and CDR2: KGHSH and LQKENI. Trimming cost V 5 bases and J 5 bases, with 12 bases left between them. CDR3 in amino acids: CASSSQGGTEAFF. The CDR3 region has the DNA TGTGCCAGCTCATCTCAGGGAGGAACTGAAGCTTTCTTT.

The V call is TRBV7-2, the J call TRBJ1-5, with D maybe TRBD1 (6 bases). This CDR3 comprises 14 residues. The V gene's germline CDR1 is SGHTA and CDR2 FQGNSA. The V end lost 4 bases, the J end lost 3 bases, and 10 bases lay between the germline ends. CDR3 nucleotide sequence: TGTGCCAGCAGCTCTGGACAGCACAATCAGCCCCAGCATTTT. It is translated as CASSSGQHNQPQHF.

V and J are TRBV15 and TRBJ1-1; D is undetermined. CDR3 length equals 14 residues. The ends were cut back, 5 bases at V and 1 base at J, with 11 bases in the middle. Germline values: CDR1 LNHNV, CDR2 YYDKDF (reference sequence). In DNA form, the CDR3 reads TGTGCCACCAGCGGTAGATTGGCGAACACTGAAGCTTTCTTT. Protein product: CATSGRLANTEAFF.

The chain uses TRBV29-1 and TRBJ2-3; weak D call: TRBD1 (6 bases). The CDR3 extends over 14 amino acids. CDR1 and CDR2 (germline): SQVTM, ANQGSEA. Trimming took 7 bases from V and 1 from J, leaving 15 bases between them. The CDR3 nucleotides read TGCAGCGGATGGACAGTCCTCGGCACAGATACGCAGTATTTT. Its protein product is CSGWTVLGTDTQYF.

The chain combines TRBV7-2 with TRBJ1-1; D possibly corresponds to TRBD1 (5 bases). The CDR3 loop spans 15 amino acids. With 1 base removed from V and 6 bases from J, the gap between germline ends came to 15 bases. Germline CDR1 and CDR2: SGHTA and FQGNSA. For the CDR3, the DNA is TGTGCCAGCAGCTTAGAGCTGGGGCTGGAGGCTGAAGCTTTCTTT. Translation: CASSLELGLEAEAFF. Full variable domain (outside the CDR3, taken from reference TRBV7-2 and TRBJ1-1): GAGVSQSPSNKVTEKGKDVELRCDPISGHTALYWYRQSLGQGLEFLIYFQGNSAPDKSGLPSDRFSAERTGGSVSTLTIQRTQQEDSAVYLCASSLELGLEAEAFFGQGTRLTVV.

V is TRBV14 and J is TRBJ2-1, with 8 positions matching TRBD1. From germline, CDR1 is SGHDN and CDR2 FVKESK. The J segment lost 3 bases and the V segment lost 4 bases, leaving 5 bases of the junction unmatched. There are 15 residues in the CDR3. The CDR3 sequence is CASSPGQAFYNEQFF. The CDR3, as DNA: TGTGCCAGCAGCCCGGGACAGGCGTTCTACAATGAGCAGTTCTTC.

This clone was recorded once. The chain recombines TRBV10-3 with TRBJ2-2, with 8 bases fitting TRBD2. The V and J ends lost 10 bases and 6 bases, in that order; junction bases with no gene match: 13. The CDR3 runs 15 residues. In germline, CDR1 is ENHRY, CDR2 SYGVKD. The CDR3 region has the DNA TGTGCCAGCGGGTTTAGCGGGACGGCGGCCGGGGAGCTGTTTTTT. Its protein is CASGFSGTAAGELFF.

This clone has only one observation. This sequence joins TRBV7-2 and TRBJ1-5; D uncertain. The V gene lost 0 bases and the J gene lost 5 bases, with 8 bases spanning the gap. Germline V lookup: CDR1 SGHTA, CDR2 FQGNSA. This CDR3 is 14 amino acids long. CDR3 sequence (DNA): TGTGCCAGCAGCTTAGCGGATAGGGATCAGCCCCAGCATTTT. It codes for CASSLADRDQPQHF.

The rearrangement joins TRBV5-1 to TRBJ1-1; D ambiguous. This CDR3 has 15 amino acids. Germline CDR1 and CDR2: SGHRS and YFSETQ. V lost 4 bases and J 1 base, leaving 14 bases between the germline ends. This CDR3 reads CASSRLGRENTEAFF. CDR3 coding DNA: TGCGCCAGCAGCAGGCTTGGGCGGGAGAACACTGAAGCTTTCTTT.

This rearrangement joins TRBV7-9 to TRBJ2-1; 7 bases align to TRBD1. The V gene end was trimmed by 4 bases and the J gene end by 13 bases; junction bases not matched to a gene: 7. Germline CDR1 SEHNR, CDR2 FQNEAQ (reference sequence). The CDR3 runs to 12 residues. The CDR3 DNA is TGTGCCAGCAGCTCCCAGGGGGACGCACAGTTCTTC. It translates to CASSSQGDAQFF. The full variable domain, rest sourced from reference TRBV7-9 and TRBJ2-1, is DTGVSQNPRHKITKRGQNVTFRCDPISEHNRLYWYRQTLGQGPEFLTYFQNEAQLEKSRLLSDRFSAERPKGSFSTLEIQRTEQGDSAMYLCASSSQGDAQFFGPGTRLTVL.

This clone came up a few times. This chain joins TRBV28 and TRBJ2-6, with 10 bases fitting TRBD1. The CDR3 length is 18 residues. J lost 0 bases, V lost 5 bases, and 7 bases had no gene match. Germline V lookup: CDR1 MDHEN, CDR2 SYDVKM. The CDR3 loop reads CASSSPGQGSSGANVLTF. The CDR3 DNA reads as TGTGCCAGCAGTAGTCCGGGACAGGGGAGCTCTGGGGCCAACGTCCTGACTTTC. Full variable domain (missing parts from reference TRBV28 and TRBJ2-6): DVKVTQSSRYLVKRTGEKVFLECVQDMDHENMFWYRQDPGLGLRLIYFSYDVKMKEKGDIPEGYSVSREKKERFSLILESASTNQTSMYLCASSSPGQGSSGANVLTFGAGSRLTVL.

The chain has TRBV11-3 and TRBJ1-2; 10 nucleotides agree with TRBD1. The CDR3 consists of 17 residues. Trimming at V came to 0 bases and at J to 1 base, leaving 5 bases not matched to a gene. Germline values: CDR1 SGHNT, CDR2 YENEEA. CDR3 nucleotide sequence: TGTGCCAGCAGCTTAGACCCCGGACAGGGGGTTAACTATGGCTACACCTTC. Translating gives CASSLDPGQGVNYGYTF. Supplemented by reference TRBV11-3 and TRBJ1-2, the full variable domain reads EAGVVQSPRYKIIEKKQPVAFWCNPISGHNTLYWYLQNLGQGPELLIRYENEEAVDDSQLPKDRFSAERLKGVDSTLKIQPAELGDSAVYLCASSLDPGQGVNYGYTFGSGTRLTVV.

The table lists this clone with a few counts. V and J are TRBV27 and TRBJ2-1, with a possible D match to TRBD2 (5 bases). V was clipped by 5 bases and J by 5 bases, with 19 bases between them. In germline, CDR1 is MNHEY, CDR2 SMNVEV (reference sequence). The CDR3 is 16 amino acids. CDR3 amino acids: CASSQGSSYNHNEQFF. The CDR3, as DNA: TGTGCCAGCAGTCAAGGGAGCTCCTACAACCACAATGAGCAGTTCTTC.

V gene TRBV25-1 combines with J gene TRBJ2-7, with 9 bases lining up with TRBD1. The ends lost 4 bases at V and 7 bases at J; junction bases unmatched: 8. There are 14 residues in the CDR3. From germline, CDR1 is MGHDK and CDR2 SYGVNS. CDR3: CASSARTGVSEQYF. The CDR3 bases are TGTGCCAGCAGTGCTAGGACAGGGGTGTCGGAGCAGTACTTC.

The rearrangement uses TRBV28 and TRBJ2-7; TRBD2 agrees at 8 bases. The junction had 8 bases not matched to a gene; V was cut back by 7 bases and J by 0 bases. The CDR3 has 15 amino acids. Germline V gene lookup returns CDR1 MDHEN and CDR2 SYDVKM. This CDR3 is CASTPGGRSSYEQYF. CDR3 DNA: TGTGCCAGCACTCCTGGCGGGAGGAGCTCCTACGAGCAGTACTTC.

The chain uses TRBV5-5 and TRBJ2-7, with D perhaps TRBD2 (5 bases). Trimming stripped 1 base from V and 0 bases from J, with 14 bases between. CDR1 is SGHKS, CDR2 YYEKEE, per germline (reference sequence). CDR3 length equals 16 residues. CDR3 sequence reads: CASSLFSGSNSYEQYF. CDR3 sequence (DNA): TGTGCCAGCAGCTTGTTCAGTGGGAGCAACTCCTACGAGCAGTACTTC.

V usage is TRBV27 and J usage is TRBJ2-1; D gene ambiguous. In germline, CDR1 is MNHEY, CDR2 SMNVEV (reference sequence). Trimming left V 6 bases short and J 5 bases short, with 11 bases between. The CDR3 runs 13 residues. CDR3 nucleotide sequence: TGTGCCAGCAGCTGGGGTCTACACAATGAGCAGTTCTTC. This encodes CASSWGLHNEQFF.

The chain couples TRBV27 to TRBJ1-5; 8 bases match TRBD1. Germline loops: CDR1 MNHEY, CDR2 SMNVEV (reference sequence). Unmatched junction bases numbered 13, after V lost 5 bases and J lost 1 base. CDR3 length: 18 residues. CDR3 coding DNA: TGTGCCAGCAGTACCCGGACAGGGCTACTGAAGAGCAATCAGCCCCAGCATTTT. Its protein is CASSTRTGLLKSNQPQHF.

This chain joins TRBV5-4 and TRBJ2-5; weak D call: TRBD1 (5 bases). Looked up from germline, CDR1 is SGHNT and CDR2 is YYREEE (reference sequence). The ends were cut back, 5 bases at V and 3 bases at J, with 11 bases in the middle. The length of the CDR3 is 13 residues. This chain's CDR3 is CASSGAEKETQYF. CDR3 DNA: TGTGCCAGCAGTGGGGCCGAAAAAGAGACCCAGTACTTC.

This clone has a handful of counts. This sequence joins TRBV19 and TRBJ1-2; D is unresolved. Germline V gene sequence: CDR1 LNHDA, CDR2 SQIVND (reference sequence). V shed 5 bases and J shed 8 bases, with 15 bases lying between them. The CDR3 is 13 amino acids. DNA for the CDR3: TGTGCCAGTAGTCTCCGAGATGACCCAGGCTACACCTTC. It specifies CASSLRDDPGYTF.

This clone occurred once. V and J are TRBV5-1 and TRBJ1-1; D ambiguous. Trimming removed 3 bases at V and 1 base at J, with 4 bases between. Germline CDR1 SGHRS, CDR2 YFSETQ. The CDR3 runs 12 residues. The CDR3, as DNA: TGCGCCAGCAGCTGGGGGAACACTGAAGCTTTCTTT. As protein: CASSWGNTEAFF.

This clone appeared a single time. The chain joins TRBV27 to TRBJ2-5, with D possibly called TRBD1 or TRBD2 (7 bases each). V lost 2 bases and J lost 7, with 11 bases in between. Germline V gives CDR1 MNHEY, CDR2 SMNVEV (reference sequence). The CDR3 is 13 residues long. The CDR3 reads CASSLGEGATQYF. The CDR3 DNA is TGTGCCAGCAGTTTAGGGGAGGGGGCGACCCAGTACTTC.

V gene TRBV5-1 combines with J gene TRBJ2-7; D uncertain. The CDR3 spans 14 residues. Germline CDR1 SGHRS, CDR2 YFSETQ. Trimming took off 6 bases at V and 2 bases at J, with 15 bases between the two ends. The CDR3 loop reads CASTPRGRAYEQYF. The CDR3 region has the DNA TGCGCCAGCACCCCCAGAGGCAGAGCCTACGAGCAGTACTTC.